Listed here are 12 T cell receptor beta chains from one sample, sequenced in a study of human T cells and chemical hapten exposure (dated by TCRdb to the early 2020s). The intended sense of this specimen's time point label: patch test 3, about 24 weeks after DPC sensitization. The label giving this sample's treatment or condition can be read as: therapeutic diphenylcyclopropenone sensitization with weekly scalp DPC. Libraries came from RACE. These reads were obtained on a NextSeq 500. TCRdb reprocessed the public reads (quality trimming at Q25 with fastp, clone calling with MiXCR) and kept in-frame beta chains. Entries that share a CDR3 protein sequence are merged under the most common genes and DNA. The sample includes more than 150,000 distinct CDR3 sequences, with 24% observed a single time. Roughly 2.5% of the sample goes to the ten largest clones. The sample was whole blood, taken in connection with sensitization to the hapten diphenylcyclopropenone (DPC). The receptors stem from a woman in her thirties or forties with alopecia areata. Some clones in this sample may be carry-over from other donors' samples.

This clonotype was seen a few times. The rearrangement links TRBV11-2 to TRBJ2-2; TRBD1 matches 8 bases. CDR1 is SGHAT and CDR2 is FQNNGV in the germline V gene. V gave up 3 bases and J gave up 3 bases; unmatched junction bases: 0. The CDR3 totals 14 residues. CDR3 residues: CASSLTGDTGELFF. As DNA, the CDR3 is TGTGCCAGCAGCTTGACAGGGGACACCGGGGAGCTGTTTTTT.

This clonotype was counted ten times or more. The rearrangement links TRBV20-1 to TRBJ2-7; 13 bases align to TRBD2. Trimming removed 6 bases from V and 3 bases from J; junction bases left unmatched: 5. The germline V gene has CDR1 DFQATT and CDR2 SNEGSKA (reference sequence). The CDR3 runs to 14 residues. The CDR3 sequence is CSAHGLAGVYEQYF. The CDR3 DNA is TGCAGTGCCCACGGACTAGCGGGAGTCTACGAGCAGTACTTC.

This rearrangement joins TRBV7-8 to TRBJ2-7; TRBD1 matches 8 bases. Losses at the gene ends were 4 bases for V and 10 bases for J; bases not matched to a gene: 6. Germline CDR1 and CDR2: SGHVS and FQNEAQ. The CDR3 has 12 amino acids. The CDR3 DNA follows: TGTGCCAGCAGCTCCCGGACAGGGCGTCAGTACTTC. It is translated as CASSSRTGRQYF.

This sequence joins TRBV6-2 or TRBV6-3 and TRBJ2-1; maybe TRBD1 (6 bases). CDR1 is MNHEY, CDR2 SVGEGT, per germline. The CDR3 extends over 14 amino acids. Trimming took off 10 bases at V and 7 bases at J, with 20 bases between the two ends. CDR3 amino acids: CATDPSRQGNEQFF. The CDR3 nucleotides are TGTGCCACCGACCCAAGTCGTCAGGGGAATGAGCAGTTCTTC.

J is TRBJ2-7 and V is TRBV27; a possible D gene is TRBD1 (5 bases). There are 14 residues in the CDR3. Germline V gives CDR1 MNHEY, CDR2 SMNVEV (reference sequence). Trimming removed 5 bases at V and 5 bases at J, with 16 bases between. This CDR3 reads CASSTIQEWHEQYF. The CDR3 bases are TGTGCCAGCAGTACAATACAGGAGTGGCACGAGCAGTACTTC.

This clonotype was seen at least ten times. The rearrangement links TRBV20-1 to TRBJ2-7, with 7 nucleotides matching TRBD1. The germline V gene has CDR1 DFQATT and CDR2 SNEGSKA (reference sequence). V lost 4 bases to trimming and J lost 2 bases; unmatched junction nucleotides: 8. CDR3 length: 14 amino acids. The CDR3 region has the DNA TGCAGTGCTAAACTCCCGGGACAGACCTACGAGCAGTACTTC. As protein: CSAKLPGQTYEQYF.

This clonotype came up a few times. The rearrangement uses TRBV28 and TRBJ1-1; TRBD1 might be the D (6 bases). The germline CDR1 and CDR2 sequences are MDHEN and SYDVKM. CDR3 length: 14 residues. V lost 7 bases to trimming and J lost 4 bases, with 16 bases between them. CDR3 DNA: TGTGCCAGCACCATTAAGGGGGGATTCACTGAAGCTTTCTTT. Protein sequence: CASTIKGGFTEAFF.

The chain links TRBV20-1 to TRBJ2-7; D is perhaps TRBD2 (6 bases). Trimming stripped 5 bases from V and 2 bases from J, with 16 bases between. Germline CDR1 and CDR2: DFQATT and SNEGSKA (reference sequence). There are 14 residues in the CDR3. CDR3: CSAPSGLDPYEQYF. The CDR3 nucleotides are TGCAGTGCTCCCAGCGGGTTGGACCCCTACGAGCAGTACTTC.

This rearrangement joins TRBV11-2 to TRBJ2-1; 8 nucleotides line up with TRBD1. Germline lookup yields CDR1 SGHAT and CDR2 FQNNGV. V lost 5 bases and J lost 5; bases outside the gene matches: 11. CDR3 length: 16 residues. The DNA of the CDR3 is TGTGCCAGCAGCACCGGACAGGGAAGGTTCCACAATGAGCAGTTCTTC. It codes for CASSTGQGRFHNEQFF.

V and J are TRBV30 and TRBJ2-2; the D gene could be TRBD1 or TRBD2 (5 bases each). V was cut by 1 base and J by 0 bases, with 9 bases left in between. The CDR3 sequence is 15 residues long. The germline CDR1 and CDR2 sequences are GTSNPN and SVGIG (reference sequence). CDR3 region: CAWSGGTANTGELFF. The CDR3 bases are TGTGCCTGGAGTGGAGGGACGGCGAACACCGGGGAGCTGTTTTTT.

The V and J genes are TRBV2 and TRBJ2-5; TRBD2 aligns across 7 bases. Germline V CDR1 and CDR2: SNHLY, FYNNEI. CDR3 length: 13 amino acids. With 8 bases clipped from V and 2 bases from J, the junction kept 5 bases outside the gene matches. The CDR3 sequence: CASLGGRQETQYF. The CDR3 DNA sequence: TGTGCCAGCTTGGGAGGGAGGCAAGAGACCCAGTACTTC.

About this clonotype: Germline is not matched at one junction end, which may reflect a read error. V usage is TRBV20-1 and J usage is TRBJ2-4; 15 nucleotides agree with TRBD2. In germline, CDR1 is DFQATT, CDR2 SNEGSKA (reference sequence). The CDR3 contains 18 residues. The CDR3 sequence is CCALSGTSGRRLGNIQYF. CDR3 nucleotide sequence: TGCTGTGCTCTAAGTGGGACTAGCGGGAGGAGGCTGGGGAACATTCAGTACTTC.